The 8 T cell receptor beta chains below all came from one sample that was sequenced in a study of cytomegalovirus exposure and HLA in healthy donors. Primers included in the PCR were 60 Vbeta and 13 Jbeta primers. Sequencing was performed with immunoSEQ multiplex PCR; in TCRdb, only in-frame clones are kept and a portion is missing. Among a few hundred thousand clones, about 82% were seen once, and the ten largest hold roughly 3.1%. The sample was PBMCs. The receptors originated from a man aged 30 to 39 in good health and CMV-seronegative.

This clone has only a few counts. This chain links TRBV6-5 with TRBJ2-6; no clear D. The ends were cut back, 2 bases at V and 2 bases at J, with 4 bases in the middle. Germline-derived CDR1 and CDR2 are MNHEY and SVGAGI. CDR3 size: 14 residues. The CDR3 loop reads CASSYGPGANVLTF. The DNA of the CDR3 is TGTGCCAGCAGTTACGGGCCTGGGGCCAACGTCCTGACTTTC.

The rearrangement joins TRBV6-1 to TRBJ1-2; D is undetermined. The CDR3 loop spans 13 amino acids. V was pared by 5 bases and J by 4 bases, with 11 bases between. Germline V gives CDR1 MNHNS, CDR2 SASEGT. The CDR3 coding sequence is TGTGCCAGCAGTCCAGGAGGGCCCTATGGCTACACCTTC. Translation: CASSPGGPYGYTF.

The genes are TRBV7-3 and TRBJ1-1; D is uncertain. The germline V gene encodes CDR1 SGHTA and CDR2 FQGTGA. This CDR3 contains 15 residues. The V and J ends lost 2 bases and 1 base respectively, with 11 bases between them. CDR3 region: CASSLDGSRNTEAFF. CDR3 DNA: TGTGCCAGCAGCTTAGACGGGTCTCGGAACACTGAAGCTTTCTTT.

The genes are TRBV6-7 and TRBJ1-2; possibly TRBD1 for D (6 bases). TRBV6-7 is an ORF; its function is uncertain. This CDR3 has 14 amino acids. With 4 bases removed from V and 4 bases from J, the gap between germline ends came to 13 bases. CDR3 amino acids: CASSSVQGCYGYTF. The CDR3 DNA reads TGTGCCAGCAGTTCAGTACAGGGCTGCTATGGCTACACCTTC.

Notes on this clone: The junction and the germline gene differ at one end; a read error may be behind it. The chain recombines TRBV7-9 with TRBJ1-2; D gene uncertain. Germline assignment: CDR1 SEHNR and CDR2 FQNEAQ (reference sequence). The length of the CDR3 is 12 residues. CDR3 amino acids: CSSSSRVYGYTF. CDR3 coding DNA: TGTTCCAGCAGCTCTCGGGTCTATGGCTACACCTTC. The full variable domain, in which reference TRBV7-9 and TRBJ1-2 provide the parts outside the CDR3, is DTGVSQNPRHKITKRGQNVTFRCDPISEHNRLYWYRQTLGQGPEFLTYFQNEAQLEKSRLLSDRFSAERPKGSFSTLEIQRTEQGDSAMYLCSSSSRVYGYTFGSGTRLTVV.

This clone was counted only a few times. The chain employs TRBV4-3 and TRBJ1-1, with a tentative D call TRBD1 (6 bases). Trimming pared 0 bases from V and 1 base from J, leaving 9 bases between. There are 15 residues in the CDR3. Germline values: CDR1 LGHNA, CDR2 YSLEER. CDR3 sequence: CASSQDARGNTEAFF. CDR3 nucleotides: TGCGCCAGCAGCCAAGATGCCAGGGGGAACACTGAAGCTTTCTTT.

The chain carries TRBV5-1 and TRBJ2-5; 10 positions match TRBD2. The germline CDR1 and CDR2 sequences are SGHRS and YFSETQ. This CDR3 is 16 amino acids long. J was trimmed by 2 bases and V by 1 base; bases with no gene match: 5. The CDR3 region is CASSLTLAGTQETQYF. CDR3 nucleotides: TGCGCCAGCAGCTTGACACTAGCGGGGACACAAGAGACCCAGTACTTC.

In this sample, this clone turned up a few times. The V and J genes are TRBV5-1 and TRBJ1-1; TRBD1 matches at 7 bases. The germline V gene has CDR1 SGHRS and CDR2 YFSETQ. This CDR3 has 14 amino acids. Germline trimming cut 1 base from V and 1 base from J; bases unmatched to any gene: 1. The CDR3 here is CASSLSGGNTEAFF. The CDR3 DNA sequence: TGCGCCAGCAGCTTGTCAGGGGGGAACACTGAAGCTTTCTTT.